Listed below are T cell receptor beta chains from one sample, sequenced in a study of blood T cells in healthy people across ages. TCRdb reprocessed the 5' RACE reads via MiXCR and lists one record per CDR3 protein. In the table there are about 2 million distinct CDR3 sequences, 49% of which are singletons. Specimen: blood. The receptors originated from a woman between 35 and 50 years old in good health. The CDR3 runs from the conserved cysteine through the conserved F or W. D genes are given only for firm matches.

cdr3_aa,v_call,j_call,d_call
CASSQGQGSRENTEAFF,TRBV4-1,TRBJ1-1,TRBD1
CSVDVRKGPLQETQYF,TRBV29-1,TRBJ2-5,NA
CASLSGSYNEQFF,TRBV11-2,TRBJ2-1,TRBD2
CASSDDRANQPQHF,TRBV7-2,TRBJ1-5,TRBD1
CSAMDRGRTNYGYTF,TRBV20-1,TRBJ1-2,TRBD1
CASSLRDTVYEQYF,TRBV5-1,TRBJ2-7,NA
CASSQGWGDFLYEQYF,TRBV4-1,TRBJ2-7,NA
CASSRTVRNQPQHF,TRBV7-2,TRBJ1-5,NA
CASSESRRGTEAFF,TRBV2,TRBJ1-1,NA
CASGQEAGGVYGYTF,TRBV4-1,TRBJ1-2,NA
CASSWTHEQFF,TRBV6-2/TRBV6-3,TRBJ2-1,NA
CSARIPGGYTF,TRBV20-1,TRBJ1-2,NA
CASSLGRQPRSGANVLTF,TRBV7-8,TRBJ2-6,NA
CASTKLGSPLSTDTQYF,TRBV7-9,TRBJ2-3,NA
CSATDRGAKNIQYF,TRBV20-1,TRBJ2-4,TRBD1
CSVVPVETRRNEQFF,TRBV29-1,TRBJ2-1,NA
CATSGGGGVRGTQYF,TRBV10-3,TRBJ2-3,TRBD2
CASSPHRRTYQETQYF,TRBV7-6,TRBJ2-5,NA
CASSVQDDRELAGYTF,TRBV9,TRBJ1-2,TRBD1
CASSSKLAGGDTYEQYF,TRBV5-1,TRBJ2-7,TRBD2
CAGSVNPGNTIYF,TRBV28,TRBJ1-3,NA
CASSQESGVNQPQHF,TRBV4-3,TRBJ1-5,NA
CASSYQGTGANVLTF,TRBV6-2/TRBV6-3,TRBJ2-6,NA
CSVENGRSSYEQYF,TRBV20-1,TRBJ2-7,NA
CASSLGRTEYSPLHF,TRBV7-9,TRBJ1-6,NA
CASSLRGAPLLNTEAFF,TRBV27,TRBJ1-1,NA
CASSLGAQGRTKNIQYF,TRBV12-3/TRBV12-4,TRBJ2-4,NA
CASSDPTKGRRSYEQYF,TRBV7-8,TRBJ2-7,NA
CASSRQGFYGYTF,TRBV4-3,TRBJ1-2,TRBD1
CASSFTGGADTQYF,TRBV6-6,TRBJ2-3,TRBD1
CASSPLTGLGTQYF,TRBV28,NA,NA
CASSYPSGAQYEQYF,TRBV19,TRBJ2-7,NA
CSVNSGGIYGYTF,TRBV29-1,TRBJ1-2,TRBD1
CASSHRAAYNEQFF,TRBV9,TRBJ2-1,NA
CASSLSPQGANEQYF,TRBV7-2,TRBJ2-7,TRBD1
CASSLGVAGAHYEQYF,TRBV3-1,TRBJ2-7,NA
CSVTGTGILLAKNIQYF,TRBV29-1,TRBJ2-4,TRBD1
CAALAGGTDTQYF,TRBV15,TRBJ2-3,TRBD2
CASSRKAGWTQETQYF,TRBV27,TRBJ2-5,NA
CATSGQGNSYEQYF,TRBV24-1,TRBJ2-7,NA
CASSPIMGGYTEAFF,TRBV7-6,TRBJ1-1,NA